Detailed here is one T cell receptor (beta chain). The antigen is undetermined. PCR amplification relied on 60 Vbeta primers (plus 13 Jbeta primers). Study processing details: The authors later counted roughly 87 million unique TCR beta chains, 9 million to 14 million of them shared. Assay: immunoSEQ multiplex PCR; the TCRdb copy retains only in-frame clones and omits some. The V and J calls and the clone size are those of that table, but D and trimming were determined from the DNA. The sample contains approximately 88,000 clones, 76% of which appear only once. This record comes from a study of cytomegalovirus exposure and HLA in healthy donors. Study-level background: A prior analysis found more than 90 million unique TCR beta sequences from 150 million to 200 million T cells.

Study observations and caveats: Across all donors, roughly uniform sequencing depth was an assumption of the presence/absence analyses. Earlier analysis yielded a pattern in which most TCR beta V segments were productive about 90% or about 30% of the time.

CDR1 is SGDLS, CDR2 YYNGEE, per germline. V dropped 0 bases and J dropped 8; count of bases not matched to a gene: 1. The CDR3 extends over 12 amino acids. Source material: PBMCs. This clonotype originated in a male donor in good health and CMV-seronegative. The rearrangement uses TRBV9 and TRBJ1-1, with TRBD1 identical over 7 bases. The CDR3 DNA reads TGTGCCAGCAGCGTAGCGGACAGGGAAGCTTTCTTT. Translating it yields CASSVADREAFF. The full variable domain, completed using reference TRBV9 and TRBJ1-1, is DSGVTQTPKHLITATGQRVTLRCSPRSGDLSVYWYQQSLDQGLQFLIQYYNGEERAKGNILERFSAQQFPDLHSELNLSSLELGDSALYFCASSVADREAFFGQGTRLTVV.